Listed here are 4 T cell receptor beta chains from one sample, sequenced in a study of identical twins listed by TCRdb under 2016. Library preparation employed 5' RACE. Sequencing was carried out with an Illumina HiSeq 2000. TCRdb reanalyzed the raw reads on its own, using fastp at Q25 for trimming and MiXCR for clone calling, and kept in-frame beta chains. Every CDR3 protein is listed once, alongside the most common genes and DNA of its rows. Across this sample there are nearly 900,000 distinct CDR3 sequences, with 9% to 15% seen only once. The top ten hold around 1.5% of the sample. This sample also belongs to another study, concerning yellow fever vaccine responses in identical twins.

Sequenced: PBMCs. Receptors originate from a woman aged 18 to 35 in good health.

A few counts support this clonotype. The chain combines TRBV2 with TRBJ2-4, with 9 nucleotides matching TRBD2. Germline V gives CDR1 SNHLY, CDR2 FYNNEI. V lost 7 bases to trimming and J lost 1 base; unmatched junction nucleotides: 5. The CDR3 loop spans 15 amino acids. The CDR3 spells CASTSGAGAKNIQYF. CDR3 in DNA: TGTGCCAGCACTAGCGGGGCGGGGGCCAAAAACATTCAGTACTTC.

The chain employs TRBV7-2 and TRBJ2-7; D remains ambiguous. The V and J ends lost 3 bases and 0 bases respectively, with 15 bases between them. Germline values: CDR1 SGHTA, CDR2 FQGNSA. This CDR3 contains 16 residues. The CDR3 DNA follows: TGTGCCAGCAGCTTCGACCGGACCGCGAGCTCCTACGAGCAGTACGTC. Translation gives CASSFDRTASSYEQYV.

The chain is built from TRBV11-3 and TRBJ2-1; 15 bases fit TRBD2. The CDR3 is made up of 16 amino acids. With 5 bases clipped from V and 7 bases from J, the junction kept 6 bases outside the gene matches. Per germline, CDR1 SGHNT and CDR2 YENEEA. In DNA form, the CDR3 reads TGTGCCAGCAGCCACGGCGGGACTAGCGGGAGGAATGAGCAGTTCTTC. Translated, it gives CASSHGGTSGRNEQFF.

This clonotype has a handful of counts. The chain combines TRBV19 with TRBJ2-5; D possibly matches TRBD1 or TRBD2 (6 bases each). The germline gives CDR1 LNHDA, CDR2 SQIVND (reference sequence). CDR3 size: 14 residues. Trimming took off 4 bases at V and 5 bases at J, with 14 bases between the two ends. The CDR3 region is CASSTPGDWETQYF. The CDR3 coding sequence is TGTGCCAGTAGTACGCCAGGGGACTGGGAGACCCAGTACTTC.